The subject of this entry is one T cell receptor beta chain. Its antigen remains unknown. Other nucleotide sequences in the sample specify the same CDR3. Both 60 Vbeta primers and 13 Jbeta primers went into the PCR. Clones were sequenced by immunoSEQ multiplex PCR, and TCRdb holds only the in-frame ones, with some missing. The profile shows 100,000 to 150,000 clones, approximately 73% of them singletons. This sample is part of a study of cytomegalovirus exposure and HLA in healthy donors. The ends lost 5 bases at V and 4 bases at J; junction bases unmatched: 0. Germline V gene data show CDR1 as MNHNY and CDR2 as SVGAGI (reference sequence). The CDR3 totals 12 residues. Overall study results and limits: An analysis was carried out at a later point. It showed that HLA-associated TCR beta chains were more clonally expanded than equally common non-associated chains. Prior analysis indicated that the majority of TCR beta V segments exhibited productivity approximately 87% or approximately 30% of the time.

J is TRBJ2-7 and V is TRBV6-6, with 9 bases aligning to TRBD1. The TCR comes from a man aged 55 to 70 in good health and CMV-seropositive. The sample was PBMCs. The CDR3 DNA reads as TGTGCCAGCAGTGACAGGGGGTACGAGCAGTACTTC. Translated: CASSDRGYEQYF.